These 2 T cell receptor beta chains were sequenced from one sample in a study of blood T cell repertoires in COVID-19. Assay used: immunoSEQ multiplex PCR; TCRdb lists only in-frame clones, some missing. The table includes tens of thousands of clones, 65% to 80% detected once. Sequenced sample: peripheral blood. The receptors here all came from a man in his sixties with active or convalescent COVID-19.

The chain links TRBV7-3 to TRBJ1-1; weak D call: TRBD1 (6 bases). V dropped 5 bases and J dropped 4 bases, with 14 bases sitting between them. This CDR3 contains 14 residues. Germline-derived CDR1 and CDR2 are SGHTA and FQGTGA. The DNA of the CDR3 is TGTGCCAGCAGCCCAACAGGGAGAATCACTGAAGCTTTCTTT. This translates into CASSPTGRITEAFF. The variable domain in full, with the rest retrieved from reference TRBV7-3 and TRBJ1-1, is GAGVSQTPSNKVTEKGKYVELRCDPISGHTALYWYRQSLGQGPEFLIYFQGTGAADDSGLPNDRFFAVRPEGSVSTLKIQRTERGDSAVYLCASSPTGRITEAFFGQGTRLTVV.

The genes are TRBV24-1 and TRBJ1-2, with 12 bases aligning to TRBD1. V gave up 4 bases and J gave up 8 bases; unmatched junction bases: 7. There are 15 residues in the CDR3. Germline values: CDR1 KGHDR, CDR2 SFDVKD. CDR3: CATSDPGQGARGYTF. CDR3 in DNA: TGTGCCACCAGTGACCCGGGACAGGGGGCGCGGGGCTACACCTTC.